This T cell receptor beta chain was sequenced in a study of cytomegalovirus exposure and HLA in healthy donors. Across the whole study: About 200 million T cells yielded 90 million to 130 million unique TCR beta sequences, as an earlier analysis found.

PCR employed 60 Vbeta and 13 Jbeta primers. Sequencing was performed with immunoSEQ multiplex PCR; in TCRdb, only in-frame clones are kept and a portion is missing. Of about 93,000 clones in the sample, about 80% were seen once. Trimming removed 5 bases from V and 0 bases from J, with 13 bases in between. From germline, CDR1 is SEHNR and CDR2 FQNEAQ (reference sequence). The CDR3 is 16 amino acids. Sequenced input: PBMCs. The rearrangement joins TRBV7-9 to TRBJ1-4; possible D gene TRBD1, 5 bases. This receptor was obtained from a man younger than 40 in good health and CMV-seronegative. CDR3 amino acids: CASSRGTATTNEKLFF. The CDR3 DNA is TGTGCCAGCAGCCGCGGGACGGCGACAACTAATGAAAAACTGTTTTTT. The full variable domain, with the rest looked up from reference TRBV7-9 and TRBJ1-4, is DTGVSQNPRHKITKRGQNVTFRCDPISEHNRLYWYRQTLGQGPEFLTYFQNEAQLEKSRLLSDRFSAERPKGSFSTLEIQRTEQGDSAMYLCASSRGTATTNEKLFFGSGTQLSVL.